Sequencing of this T cell receptor beta chain was carried out in a study of blood T cell repertoires in COVID-19. The overall study: Spain, Italy and the United States supplied samples that represented acute and convalescent COVID-19.

Germline V lookup: CDR1 MGHRA, CDR2 YSYEKL. Trimming took off 0 bases at V and 6 bases at J, with 6 bases between the two ends. The length of the CDR3 is 13 residues. In the original workflow: How many nucleated cells were present was estimated from reference gene primer amplification. The method was immunoSEQ multiplex PCR; TCRdb's version includes in-frame clones alone and lacks a portion of them. V and J calls plus clone size are reproduced from that table; the DNA served to infer D and trimming. The sample includes 73,000 or so clones, 80% to 90% of them seen just once. The source is a man aged 25-45 years with acute or convalescent COVID-19. This chain links TRBV4-1 with TRBJ1-5; no definite D call. The specimen was peripheral blood. The CDR3 nucleotides are TGCGCCAGCAGCCAAGAACCAGGTCAGCCCCAGCATTTT. Translating gives CASSQEPGQPQHF.